This TCR beta chain originates from a study of cytomegalovirus exposure and HLA in healthy donors. Study-level findings and limits: Later analysis demonstrated an association between a missense DCLRE1C variant and TCR beta V- and J-gene trimming. There were 164 TCR beta chains listed as cytomegalovirus-associated. Sequencing artifact likely explains a cluster of highly shared sequence variants.

Trimming at V came to 0 bases and at J to 0 bases, leaving 9 bases not matched to a gene. The CDR3 contains 19 residues. CDR1 and CDR2 from the germline V gene are SEHNR and FQNEAQ (reference sequence). PCR involved 60 Vbeta and 13 Jbeta primers. Sequenced by immunoSEQ multiplex PCR; TCRdb stores in-frame clones only, minus some. The sample records 310,000 or so clones, about 87% being singletons. Notes on this clone: Its antigen is not known.

The V and J genes are TRBV7-9 and TRBJ2-7, with 12 bases that match TRBD2. The specimen sequenced was PBMCs. The source is a woman under 30 in good health and CMV-seronegative. The CDR3 sequence: CASSLARWTSGDSSYEQYF. The CDR3 nucleotides read TGTGCCAGCAGCTTAGCGCGGTGGACTAGCGGGGACAGCTCCTACGAGCAGTACTTC.